This T cell receptor (beta chain) appears in the sequencing data of a study of blood T cells in healthy people across ages. As regards this clonotype: Antigen unknown.

Study-level findings and limits: In long-lived donors, naive CD4+ cell counts and diversity exceeded those of aged donors.

Next came a second PCR, run for about 7 to 12 cycles, which used a sample-barcoded 5' primer along with a J-beta primer mix. Unique molecular identifiers of 12 random nucleotides labeled each cDNA. In TCRdb, the 5' RACE reads were re-called with MiXCR into one record per CDR3 protein. Of some 1,500,000 distinct CDR3 sequences in the sample, approximately 42% are singletons; the top ten hold more than 4%. Sequenced input: blood. This receptor was obtained from a woman younger than 35 in good health.

For the CDR3, the DNA is TGTGCCAGCACCCGGGCCCCTAGCGCGTACAATGAGCAGTTCTTC. The encoded protein is CASTRAPSAYNEQFF. The V call is TRBV5-5, the J call TRBJ2-1, with D tentatively TRBD2 (6 bases). V dropped 6 bases and J dropped 4 bases, with 17 bases sitting between them. The CDR3 loop spans 15 amino acids. Germline CDR1 reads SGHKS; CDR2 reads YYEKEE (reference sequence).